This TCR beta chain was recovered during a study of T cell repertoires in cytomegalovirus infection. The wider study: Public TCR beta signatures indicated both CMV infection and matching HLA type.

This clonotype was counted a few times. Its antigen remains unknown. V was cut by 3 bases and J by 5 bases, with 19 bases left in between. The V gene's germline CDR1 is SGHVS and CDR2 FQNEAQ. The CDR3 has 16 residues. In TCRdb, the reads were re-called with MiXCR into one record per CDR3 protein. Among around 530,000 distinct CDR3 sequences listed, approximately 25% were seen once. Points from the study as a whole: Cumulated frequencies of public TCR beta families served to identify carriers of CMV plus the relevant HLA. Within the response measured ex vivo, HLA-C-restricted CMV-specific TCR beta clonotypes were dominant.

The chain couples TRBV7-8 to TRBJ1-1; D unresolved. This clonotype was sampled from a human donor in good health (CMV status not recorded). Some clones in this sample may be carry-over from other donors' samples. The specimen was PBMCs. The CDR3: CASSLATRPLGTEAFF. CDR3 coding DNA: TGTGCCAGCAGCTTGGCGACACGACCCCTGGGGACTGAAGCTTTCTTT.